One sample yielded the 26 T cell receptor beta chains listed below, sequenced in a study of T cell repertoires in cytomegalovirus infection. Antigens for these TCRs are unknown. TCRdb analysed the reads with MiXCR anew, one entry per CDR3 protein. Here the sample spans 750,000 to 950,000 distinct CDR3 sequences, under 35% being singletons. The sample here was cultured CD8+ T cells from PBMCs, taken from culture after CMV antigen stimulation. These receptors were obtained from a human donor in good health (CMV status not recorded). Some clones in this sample may be carry-over from other donors' samples.

The CDR3 DNA follows: TGTGCCAGCAGCAACACATTTACTTCCACTGAAGCTTTCTTT. This encodes CASSNTFTSTEAFF. The V gene is TRBV9, the J gene TRBJ1-1; D is unclear. CDR3 length: 14 residues. The ends were cut back, 4 bases at V and 4 bases at J, with 14 bases in the middle. Germline V gives CDR1 SGDLS, CDR2 YYNGEE.

Many counts were recorded for this clonotype. The rearrangement joins TRBV19 to TRBJ1-2; unclear D gene. V was cut by 5 bases and J by 2 bases, with 9 bases left in between. CDR3 length: 13 amino acids. Germline V gene lookup returns CDR1 LNHDA and CDR2 SQIVND (reference sequence). The chain's CDR3 is CASSAGRNYGYTF. In DNA, the CDR3 is TGTGCCAGTAGTGCCGGACGGAACTATGGCTACACCTTC.

The sample holds a few counts of this clonotype. The genes are TRBV6-5 and TRBJ1-1; D unclear. Germline V gives CDR1 MNHEY, CDR2 SVGAGI. The CDR3 is 14 amino acids. Trimming cost V 4 bases and J 4 bases, with 13 bases left between them. The chain's CDR3 is CASSSHSFSTEAFF. In nucleotides, the CDR3 is TGTGCCAGCAGTTCCCACAGCTTCAGCACTGAAGCTTTCTTT.

This clonotype was counted many times. The gene calls are TRBV7-6 and TRBJ2-2, with TRBD1 matching over 7 bases. Germline trimming cut 5 bases from V and 0 bases from J; bases unmatched to any gene: 9. The CDR3 has 17 amino acids. Germline V gene lookup returns CDR1 SGHVS and CDR2 FNYEAQ. CDR3 residues: CASSPRRGGPNTGELFF. CDR3 sequence (DNA): TGTGCCAGCAGCCCCCGACGAGGGGGCCCGAACACCGGGGAGCTGTTTTTT.

J is TRBJ1-5 and V is TRBV15, with TRBD1 as a possible D gene (6 bases). The CDR3 is made up of 15 amino acids. V was shortened by 5 bases and J by 0 bases, with 11 bases between the two germline ends. CDR1 LNHNV and CDR2 YYDKDF come from the germline V gene (reference sequence). In DNA, the CDR3 is TGTGCCACCAGCTCCTGGACAGATAGCAATCAGCCCCAGCATTTT. This sequence encodes CATSSWTDSNQPQHF.

This clonotype was detected a few times. In nucleotides, the CDR3 is TGTGCCAGCAGTTTATCTGACAGGGGTAACAATGAGCAGTTCTTC. Protein: CASSLSDRGNNEQFF. The chain has TRBV28 and TRBJ2-1; 8 nucleotides align to TRBD1. CDR1 is MDHEN and CDR2 is SYDVKM in the germline V gene. V shed 1 base, J shed 5 bases, and the junction held 4 bases outside the gene matches. The CDR3 runs 15 residues.

The genes are TRBV4-1 and TRBJ2-2; D might be TRBD1 (6 bases). This CDR3 has 15 residues. The V and J ends lost 6 bases and 4 bases respectively, with 15 bases between them. Per germline, CDR1 MGHRA and CDR2 YSYEKL. Written as DNA, the CDR3 is TGCGCCAGCAGTTGGGGGCAGGGCAGCACCGGGGAGCTGTTTTTT. Its protein product is CASSWGQGSTGELFF.

The table lists this clonotype with a count of one. The chain uses TRBV4-1 and TRBJ2-1; D is ambiguous. This CDR3 has 15 residues. V gave up 2 bases and J gave up 2 bases, with 10 bases separating them. Germline CDR1 is MGHRA and CDR2 is YSYEKL. The CDR3 nucleotides are TGCGCCAGCAGCCAAATCCTGACTGCCTACAATGAGCAGTTCTTC. As protein: CASSQILTAYNEQFF.

Only a few counts were recorded for this clonotype. The V gene is TRBV7-6, the J gene TRBJ2-2; the match to TRBD2 covers 13 bases. The CDR3 spans 17 residues. Per the germline V gene, CDR1 is SGHVS and CDR2 is FNYEAQ. With 2 bases clipped from V and 4 bases from J, the junction kept 4 bases outside the gene matches. Written as DNA, the CDR3 is TGTGCCAGCAGCTTACGGACTAGCGGGGGTGGCACCGGGGAGCTGTTTTTT. Its translation is CASSLRTSGGGTGELFF.

This clonotype was found a few times. This chain joins TRBV7-9 and TRBJ1-2, with TRBD1 matching 7 bases. This CDR3 comprises 16 residues. Germline CDR1 reads SEHNR; CDR2 reads FQNEAQ (reference sequence). V lost 0 bases, J lost 6 bases, and 10 bases stayed unmatched. CDR3: CASSLAPTGPFHGYTF. The CDR3 DNA follows: TGTGCCAGCAGCTTAGCACCGACAGGGCCCTTCCATGGCTACACCTTC.

The genes are TRBV6-5 and TRBJ1-1; 9 bases map to TRBD1. Germline V CDR1 and CDR2: MNHEY, SVGAGI. V trimming: 0 bases; J trimming: 4 bases; junction bases outside the gene matches: 3. This CDR3 spans 15 amino acids. The CDR3 bases are TGTGCCAGCAGTTACTCGGGGACAGGGATCACTGAAGCTTTCTTT. Amino acids: CASSYSGTGITEAFF.

The J gene is TRBJ2-2, the V gene TRBV11-2; TRBD2 aligns across 15 bases. CDR3 size: 17 residues. The junction had 5 bases not matched to a gene; V was cut back by 5 bases and J by 4 bases. Germline V lookup: CDR1 SGHAT, CDR2 FQNNGV. CDR3 amino acids: CASSPGLAGGSTGELFF. The CDR3 nucleotides are TGTGCCAGCAGCCCGGGACTAGCGGGGGGTTCCACCGGGGAGCTGTTTTTT.

This chain joins TRBV27 and TRBJ1-5, with 10 nucleotides matching TRBD1. With 10 bases clipped from V and 1 base from J, the junction kept 4 bases outside the gene matches. The CDR3 consists of 14 residues. Germline CDR1 MNHEY, CDR2 SMNVEV (reference sequence). DNA of the CDR3: TGTGCCACTCGACAGGGGGCGAGCAATCAGCCCCAGCATTTT. It translates to CATRQGASNQPQHF.

CDR3 nucleotide sequence: TGCGCCAGCAGCCTAAGTTCCACAGGGACGACCGAAGCTTTCTTT. Amino acids: CASSLSSTGTTEAFF. V usage is TRBV4-1 and J usage is TRBJ1-1, with a tentative D call TRBD1 (6 bases). Trimming removed 4 bases at V and 8 bases at J, with 20 bases between. Germline CDR1 MGHRA, CDR2 YSYEKL. This CDR3 is 15 amino acids long.

The chain joins TRBV20-1 to TRBJ2-1, with 13 nucleotides matching TRBD2. CDR1 DFQATT and CDR2 SNEGSKA come from the germline V gene (reference sequence). V dropped 6 bases and J dropped 0; count of bases not matched to a gene: 2. This CDR3 has 15 amino acids. CDR3 sequence (DNA): TGCAGTGCGACTAGCGGGGGGTCCTCCTACAATGAGCAGTTCTTC. This gives the protein CSATSGGSSYNEQFF.

DNA of the CDR3: TGTGCCAGCTCACCAGGCTGGGGATTGGATCCCTACGAGCAGTACTTC. Residues: CASSPGWGLDPYEQYF. This chain uses TRBV18 with TRBJ2-7; D call uncertain. V lost 2 bases to trimming and J lost 2 bases, with 16 bases between them. The CDR3 covers 16 residues. The V gene's germline CDR1 is KGHSH and CDR2 LQKENI.

The chain couples TRBV15 to TRBJ2-4; 11 bases are a match to TRBD2. This CDR3 spans 17 amino acids. The germline V gene encodes CDR1 LNHNV and CDR2 YYDKDF (reference sequence). Trimming took 3 bases from V and 3 from J; bases not matched to a gene: 7. The CDR3 sequence is CATSRGTSGGLKNIQYF. The CDR3 DNA is TGTGCCACCAGCAGGGGAACTAGCGGGGGCCTCAAAAACATTCAGTACTTC.

This clonotype showed up just a few times. CDR3 DNA sequence: TGCGCCAGCAGCCATCGAGGACTACCCGAGACCCAGTACTTC. Amino acids: CASSHRGLPETQYF. The chain combines TRBV4-1 with TRBJ2-5; D possibly corresponds to TRBD2 (6 bases). Trimming pared 3 bases from V and 5 bases from J, leaving 13 bases between. This CDR3 is built from 14 residues. CDR1 and CDR2 (germline): MGHRA, YSYEKL.

This chain uses TRBV6-5 with TRBJ1-4, with D tentatively TRBD1 (6 bases). Germline CDR1 reads MNHEY; CDR2 reads SVGAGI. The CDR3 has 14 amino acids. The V end was cut by 5 bases, the J end by 4 bases, with 11 bases between. In nucleotides, the CDR3 is TGTGCCAGCAGTAACACAGGGTATAATGAAAAACTGTTTTTT. The encoded protein is CASSNTGYNEKLFF.

The chain joins TRBV2 to TRBJ1-4, with D possibly matching TRBD1 (5 bases). Germline V gene sequence: CDR1 SNHLY, CDR2 FYNNEI. Trimming pared 2 bases from V and 1 base from J, leaving 8 bases between. The CDR3 contains 15 residues. CDR3 DNA sequence: TGTGCCAGCAGTGAAACGGGGGTAACTAATGAAAAACTGTTTTTT. Its translation is CASSETGVTNEKLFF.

This clonotype was recorded a few times. This chain uses TRBV7-9 with TRBJ1-2; D gene unclear. Germline V lookup: CDR1 SEHNR, CDR2 FQNEAQ (reference sequence). With 5 bases removed from V and 8 bases from J, the gap between germline ends came to 15 bases. The CDR3 covers 13 residues. The CDR3 DNA reads TGTGCCAGCAGCCCCAGGTTCTTAGAGGGCTACACCTTC. As protein: CASSPRFLEGYTF.

This clonotype was detected only a few times. The J gene is TRBJ1-2, the V gene TRBV19; D unclear. The CDR3 has 11 amino acids. Germline loops: CDR1 LNHDA, CDR2 SQIVND (reference sequence). Trimming shortened V by 7 bases and J by 5 bases, and 8 bases separated the two germline ends. The CDR3 DNA sequence: TGTGCCAGTAATGCAGGTTATGGCTACACCTTC. Its protein is CASNAGYGYTF.

This clonotype was detected only a few times. The chain is built from TRBV14 and TRBJ2-7, with 9 positions matching TRBD1. Germline V gene sequence: CDR1 SGHDN, CDR2 FVKESK. The CDR3 has 15 residues. With 4 bases clipped from V and 3 bases from J, the junction kept 7 bases outside the gene matches. The CDR3 region has the DNA TGTGCCAGCAGCCCTCGGGACAGGGCCGACTACGAGCAGTACTTC. Its protein product is CASSPRDRADYEQYF.

This clonotype has a handful of counts. For the CDR3, the DNA is TGTGCCAGCAGCTTAGTAGGGCGGGACAGGGAAGATCAGCCCCAGCATTTT. As protein: CASSLVGRDREDQPQHF. The V gene is TRBV7-9, the J gene TRBJ1-5; 9 nucleotides agree with TRBD1. The germline V gene has CDR1 SEHNR and CDR2 FQNEAQ (reference sequence). This CDR3 comprises 17 residues. Trimming at V came to 1 base and at J to 5 bases, leaving 9 bases not matched to a gene. The entire variable domain, with the rest obtained from reference TRBV7-9 and TRBJ1-5, is as follows: DTGVSQNPRHKITKRGQNVTFRCDPISEHNRLYWYRQTLGQGPEFLTYFQNEAQLEKSRLLSDRFSAERPKGSFSTLEIQRTEQGDSAMYLCASSLVGRDREDQPQHFGDGTRLSIL.

The chain couples TRBV7-6 to TRBJ1-6; TRBD1 is a possible D gene (5 bases). Per germline, CDR1 SGHVS and CDR2 FNYEAQ. The CDR3 totals 22 residues. V lost 0 bases and J lost 0, with 24 bases in between. The chain's CDR3 is CASSLAQRSYGAQSSYNSPLHF. The CDR3, as DNA: TGTGCCAGCAGCTTAGCACAACGGTCATACGGGGCCCAGAGCTCCTATAATTCACCCCTCCACTTT.

In its sample, this clonotype was seen a few times. CDR3 sequence: CASSVEVEFF. The CDR3 DNA follows: TGTGCCAGCAGTGTAGAGGTGGAGTTCTTC. The genes are TRBV6-1 and TRBJ2-1; D gene uncertain. Trimming pared 4 bases from V and 14 bases from J, leaving 9 bases between. The CDR3 has 10 residues. Germline CDR1 reads MNHNS; CDR2 reads SASEGT.